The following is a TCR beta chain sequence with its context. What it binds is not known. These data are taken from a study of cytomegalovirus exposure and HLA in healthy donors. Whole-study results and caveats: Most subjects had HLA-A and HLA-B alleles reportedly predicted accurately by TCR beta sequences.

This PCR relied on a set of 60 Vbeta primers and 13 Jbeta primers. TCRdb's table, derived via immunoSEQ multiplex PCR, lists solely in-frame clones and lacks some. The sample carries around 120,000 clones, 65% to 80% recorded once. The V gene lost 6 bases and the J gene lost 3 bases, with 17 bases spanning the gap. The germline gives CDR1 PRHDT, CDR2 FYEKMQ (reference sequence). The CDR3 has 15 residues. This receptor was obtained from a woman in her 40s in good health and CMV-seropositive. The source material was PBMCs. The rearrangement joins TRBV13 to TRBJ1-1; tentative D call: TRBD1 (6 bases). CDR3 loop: CASSFRSRGYTEAFF. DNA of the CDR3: TGTGCCAGCAGTTTCCGAAGCAGGGGATACACTGAAGCTTTCTTT.